The source of this T cell receptor beta chain is a study of blood T cell repertoires in COVID-19. CDR3 length equals 13 residues. Germline trimming cut 7 bases from V and 6 bases from J; bases unmatched to any gene: 9. The data were produced by immunoSEQ multiplex PCR, yet TCRdb's version contains in-frame clones alone and is incomplete. The table includes around 300,000 clones, roughly 89% detected once. This chain joins TRBV12-3 or TRBV12-4 and TRBJ2-7; 7 nucleotides line up with TRBD2. The TCR originated in a woman aged 35 to 49 who had recovered from COVID-19. The sequenced sample was peripheral blood. The CDR3 DNA follows: TGTGCCAGCACCTTGGGAGGGTACGGCGAGCAGTACTTC. It yields the protein CASTLGGYGEQYF.